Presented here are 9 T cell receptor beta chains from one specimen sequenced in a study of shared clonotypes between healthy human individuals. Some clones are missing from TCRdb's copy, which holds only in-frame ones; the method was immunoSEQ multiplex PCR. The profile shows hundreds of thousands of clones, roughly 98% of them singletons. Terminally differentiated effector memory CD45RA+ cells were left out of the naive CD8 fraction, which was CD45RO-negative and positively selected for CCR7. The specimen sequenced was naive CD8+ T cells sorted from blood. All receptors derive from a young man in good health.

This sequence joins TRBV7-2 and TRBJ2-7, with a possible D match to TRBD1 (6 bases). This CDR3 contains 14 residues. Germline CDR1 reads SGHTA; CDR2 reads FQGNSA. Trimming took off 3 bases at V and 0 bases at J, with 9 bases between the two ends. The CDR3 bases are TGTGCCAGCAGCTTGTGGGACAACTCCTACGAGCAGTACTTC. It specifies CASSLWDNSYEQYF.

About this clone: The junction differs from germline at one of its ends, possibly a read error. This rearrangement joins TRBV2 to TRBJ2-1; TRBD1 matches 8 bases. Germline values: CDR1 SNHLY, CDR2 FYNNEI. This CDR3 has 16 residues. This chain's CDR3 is CASREDRGGSYNEQFF. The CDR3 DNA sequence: TGTGCCAGCAGGGAAGACAGGGGAGGCTCCTACAATGAGCAGTTCTTC.

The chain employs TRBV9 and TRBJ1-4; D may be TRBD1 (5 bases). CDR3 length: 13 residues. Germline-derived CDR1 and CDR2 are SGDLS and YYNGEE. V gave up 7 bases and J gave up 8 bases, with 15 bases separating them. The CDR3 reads CASAGTRGEKLFF. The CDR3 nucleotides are TGTGCCAGCGCCGGGACCCGGGGGGAAAAACTGTTTTTT.

The DNA of the CDR3 is TGTGCCAGCTCCCCCAGCTTGAGCTCTGGAAACACCATATATTTT. Translated, it gives CASSPSLSSGNTIYF. The chain employs TRBV27 and TRBJ1-3, with unresolved D. The V gene lost 8 bases and the J gene lost 0 bases, with 14 bases spanning the gap. This CDR3 comprises 15 residues. Germline-derived CDR1 and CDR2 are MNHEY and SMNVEV (reference sequence).

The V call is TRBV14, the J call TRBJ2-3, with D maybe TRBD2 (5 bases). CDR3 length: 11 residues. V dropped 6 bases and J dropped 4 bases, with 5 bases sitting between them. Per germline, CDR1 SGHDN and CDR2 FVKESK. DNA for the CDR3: TGTGCCAGCAGGGGAGCAGATACGCAGTATTTT. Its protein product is CASRGADTQYF. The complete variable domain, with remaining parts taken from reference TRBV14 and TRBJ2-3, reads EAGVTQFPSHSVIEKGQTVTLRCDPISGHDNLYWYRRVMGKEIKFLLHFVKESKQDESGMPNNRFLAERTGGTYSTLKVQPAELEDSGVYFCASRGADTQYFGPGTRLTVL.

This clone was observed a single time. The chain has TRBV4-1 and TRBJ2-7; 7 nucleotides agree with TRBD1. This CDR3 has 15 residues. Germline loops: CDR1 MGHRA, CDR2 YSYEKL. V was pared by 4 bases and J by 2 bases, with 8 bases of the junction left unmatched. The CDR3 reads CASSLSGQGAYEQYF. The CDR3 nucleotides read TGCGCCAGCAGCCTGTCGGGGCAGGGGGCCTACGAGCAGTACTTC.

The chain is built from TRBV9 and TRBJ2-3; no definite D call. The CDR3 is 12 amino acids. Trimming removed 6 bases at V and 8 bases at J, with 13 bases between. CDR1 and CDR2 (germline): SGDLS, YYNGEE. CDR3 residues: CASMAGSGTQYF. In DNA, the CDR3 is TGTGCCAGCATGGCCGGGTCGGGTACGCAGTATTTT.

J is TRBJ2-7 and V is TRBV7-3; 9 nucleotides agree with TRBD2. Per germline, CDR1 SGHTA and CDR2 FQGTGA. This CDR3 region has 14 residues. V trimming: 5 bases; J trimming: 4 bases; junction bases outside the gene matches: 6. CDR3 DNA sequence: TGTGCCAGCAGCCCATTAGCGGGAGATTACGAGCAGTACTTC. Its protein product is CASSPLAGDYEQYF.

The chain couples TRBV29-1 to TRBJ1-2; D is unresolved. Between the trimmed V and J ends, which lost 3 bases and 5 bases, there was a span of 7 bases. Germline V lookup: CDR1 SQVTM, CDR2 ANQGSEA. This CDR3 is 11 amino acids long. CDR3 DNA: TGCAGCGTTGAGCTCCGATATGGCTACACCTTC. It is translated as CSVELRYGYTF.